The 15 T cell receptor beta chains below all came from one sample that was sequenced in a study of Graves' ophthalmopathy and Graves' hyperthyroidism. Researchers took RNA transcripts and amplified TCR beta CDR3 regions from them. After a first-round RT-PCR with HTBI primers, a second-round multiplex PCR was run. TCRdb called the multiplex PCR reads again in MiXCR, with one record for every CDR3 protein. Counted here are 740,000 or so distinct CDR3 sequences, roughly 40% occurring once; the ten biggest clones make up approximately 46%. The sequenced sample was peripheral blood. The receptors here all came from an adult man with Graves' ophthalmopathy.

As to this clonotype: This may be a read error, as it is one base from a much larger clone. J is TRBJ1-1 and V is TRBV7-9; a weak D match, TRBD1 (6 bases). The V gene's germline CDR1 is SEHNR and CDR2 FQNEAQ (reference sequence). The CDR3 length is 14 residues. The CDR3 reads CASSLTTGDTGAFF. The CDR3 DNA follows: TGTGCCAGCAGCTTAACTACGGGGGACACTGGAGCTTTCTTT.

Points on this clonotype: A read error is possible here, since a much larger clone lies one base away. V usage is TRBV7-9 and J usage is TRBJ2-7; 15 bases are a match to TRBD2. Germline assignment: CDR1 SEHNR and CDR2 FQNEAQ (reference sequence). The junction had 7 bases not matched to a gene; V was cut back by 7 bases and J by 3 bases. The CDR3 spans 16 residues. Here the CDR3 DNA reads TGTGCCAGCAACTTGGAGGGACTAGCGGGGGGCTACGAGCAGTACTTC. Translated, it gives CASNLEGLAGGYEQYF.

The chain uses TRBV25-1 and TRBJ1-2; TRBD1 agrees at 7 bases. The germline gives CDR1 MGHDK, CDR2 SYGVNS. V lost 11 bases and J lost 1; bases outside the gene matches: 4. The CDR3 extends over 12 amino acids. CDR3 region: CAEDRHNYGYTF. CDR3 sequence (DNA): TGTGCCGAGGACAGGCATAACTATGGCTACACCTTC.

This chain connects TRBV15 to TRBJ2-5; 10 bases line up with TRBD1. This CDR3 has 16 amino acids. The V segment lost 0 bases and the J segment 3 bases; nucleotides outside the gene matches: 4. Germline loops: CDR1 LNHNV, CDR2 YYDKDF (reference sequence). The CDR3 is CATSRDGTGAKETQYF. The CDR3 DNA is TGTGCCACCAGCAGAGACGGGACAGGGGCAAAAGAGACCCAGTACTTC.

This clonotype has a handful of counts. The CDR3 spells CASRPRVPNTEAFF. The CDR3 region has the DNA TGTGCCAGCAGACCCCGGGTCCCGAACACTGAAGCTTTCTTT. The rearrangement uses TRBV7-9 and TRBJ1-1; D remains unclear. This CDR3 is 14 amino acids long. The ends were cut back, 6 bases at V and 1 base at J, with 12 bases in the middle. Looked up from germline, CDR1 is SEHNR and CDR2 is FQNEAQ (reference sequence). The full variable domain, completed using reference TRBV7-9 and TRBJ1-1, is DTGVSQNPRHKITKRGQNVTFRCDPISEHNRLYWYRQTLGQGPEFLTYFQNEAQLEKSRLLSDRFSAERPKGSFSTLEIQRTEQGDSAMYLCASRPRVPNTEAFFGQGTRLTVV.

A few counts support this clonotype. The chain couples TRBV19 to TRBJ2-7; 9 bases fit TRBD1. In germline, CDR1 is LNHDA, CDR2 SQIVND (reference sequence). The V gene end was trimmed by 7 bases and the J gene end by 4 bases; junction bases not matched to a gene: 8. This CDR3 region has 14 residues. Here the CDR3 DNA reads TGTGCCAGTATACGGACAGGGGCTCATTACGAGCAGTACTTC. Translated, it gives CASIRTGAHYEQYF. The variable domain in full, with the rest retrieved from reference TRBV19 and TRBJ2-7, is DGGITQSPKYLFRKEGQNVTLSCEQNLNHDAMYWYRQDPGQGLRLIYYSQIVNDFQKGDIAEGYSVSREKKESFPLTVTSAQKNPTAFYLCASIRTGAHYEQYFGPGTRLTVT.

This clonotype was seen many times. V usage is TRBV20-1 and J usage is TRBJ1-1; D remains unclear. CDR1 and CDR2 from the germline V gene are DFQATT and SNEGSKA (reference sequence). The CDR3 is 11 residues long. The ends were cut back, 6 bases at V and 1 base at J, with 6 bases in the middle. CDR3 nucleotide sequence: TGCAGTGCAGATTGGAACACTGAAGCTTTCTTT. Translation gives CSADWNTEAFF.

This chain links TRBV20-1 with TRBJ2-7; the match to TRBD1 covers 10 bases. CDR3 size: 16 residues. The J segment lost 6 bases and the V segment lost 0 bases, leaving 11 bases of the junction unmatched. Looked up from germline, CDR1 is DFQATT and CDR2 is SNEGSKA (reference sequence). For the CDR3, the DNA is TGCAGTGCTAGAGATTTCGGGACAGGGGTTACTGGCGAGCAGTACTTC. Amino acids: CSARDFGTGVTGEQYF.

This rearrangement joins TRBV29-1 to TRBJ2-3; D is possibly TRBD1 (6 bases). CDR1 and CDR2 (germline): SQVTM, ANQGSEA. The CDR3 length is 16 residues. V lost 1 base and J 0 bases, leaving 14 bases between the germline ends. The CDR3 here is CSVEGGRGPSTDTQYF. The CDR3 region has the DNA TGCAGCGTTGAAGGCGGCAGGGGACCGAGCACAGATACGCAGTATTTT.

In its sample, this clonotype was seen many times. The chain uses TRBV2 and TRBJ1-2; 9 nucleotides align to TRBD1. The CDR3 is 14 residues long. The germline CDR1 and CDR2 sequences are SNHLY and FYNNEI. Trimming took 6 bases from V and 8 from J; bases not matched to a gene: 10. CDR3 region: CASRASGTGKGYTF. As DNA, the CDR3 is TGTGCCAGCAGAGCCTCCGGGACAGGGAAGGGCTACACCTTC.

This chain links TRBV6-1 with TRBJ2-7, with a weak D call TRBD2 (5 bases). The length of the CDR3 is 11 residues. Trimming left V 8 bases short and J 3 bases short, with 8 bases between. The germline gives CDR1 MNHNS, CDR2 SASEGT. DNA for the CDR3: TGTGCCAGCGCTCGGGGCTACGAGCAGTACTTC. Its protein is CASARGYEQYF.

The chain combines TRBV10-3 with TRBJ1-4, with D perhaps matching TRBD1 (6 bases). The CDR3 loop spans 14 amino acids. Deletions cut 10 bases from V and 3 bases from J, with 15 bases between. The V gene's germline CDR1 is ENHRY and CDR2 SYGVKD. CDR3 sequence: CASSQGGANEKLFF. The CDR3 DNA reads as TGTGCCAGCAGCCAAGGGGGGGCTAATGAAAAACTGTTTTTT.

The J gene is TRBJ1-5, the V gene TRBV19, with TRBD1 as a possible D gene (5 bases). The CDR3 covers 14 residues. Trimming cost V 7 bases and J 4 bases, with 14 bases left between them. The germline gives CDR1 LNHDA, CDR2 SQIVND (reference sequence). CDR3 in DNA: TGTGCCAGTAATCCCTCAGGGCGGAATCAGCCCCAGCATTTT. As protein: CASNPSGRNQPQHF.

The chain combines TRBV29-1 with TRBJ2-7; TRBD2 matches at 10 bases. In germline, CDR1 is SQVTM, CDR2 ANQGSEA. J lost 3 bases, V lost 6 bases, and 5 bases had no gene match. The CDR3 is 13 residues long. The CDR3 spells CSVAPSGSYEQYF. For the CDR3, the DNA is TGCAGCGTGGCGCCTAGCGGGAGCTACGAGCAGTACTTC.

V gene TRBV7-9 combines with J gene TRBJ2-7; weak D call: TRBD1 (7 bases). The CDR3 runs 17 residues. Germline values: CDR1 SEHNR, CDR2 FQNEAQ (reference sequence). V shed 4 bases and J shed 2 bases, with 21 bases lying between them. The CDR3 DNA follows: TGTGCCAGCAGCTACGATTTACAGGGGACTCCGGCCTACGAGCAGTACTTC. Protein product: CASSYDLQGTPAYEQYF.